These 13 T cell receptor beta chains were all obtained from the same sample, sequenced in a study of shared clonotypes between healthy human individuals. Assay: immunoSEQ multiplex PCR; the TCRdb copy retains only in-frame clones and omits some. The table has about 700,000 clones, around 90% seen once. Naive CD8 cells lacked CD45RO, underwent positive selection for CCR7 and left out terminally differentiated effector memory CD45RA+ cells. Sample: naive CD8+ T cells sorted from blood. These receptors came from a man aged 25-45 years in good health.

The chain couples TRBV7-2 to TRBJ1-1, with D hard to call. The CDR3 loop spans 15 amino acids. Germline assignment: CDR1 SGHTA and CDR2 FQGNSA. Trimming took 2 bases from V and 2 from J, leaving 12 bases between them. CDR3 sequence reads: CASSLRVSANTEAFF. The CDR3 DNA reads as TGTGCCAGCAGCTTAAGGGTTTCAGCAAACACTGAAGCTTTCTTT.

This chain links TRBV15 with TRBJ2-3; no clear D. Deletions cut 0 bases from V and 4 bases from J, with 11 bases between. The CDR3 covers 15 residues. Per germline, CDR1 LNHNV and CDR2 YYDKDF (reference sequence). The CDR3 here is CATSREGRSSDTQYF. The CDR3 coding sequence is TGTGCCACCAGCAGAGAAGGCAGATCGTCAGATACGCAGTATTTT.

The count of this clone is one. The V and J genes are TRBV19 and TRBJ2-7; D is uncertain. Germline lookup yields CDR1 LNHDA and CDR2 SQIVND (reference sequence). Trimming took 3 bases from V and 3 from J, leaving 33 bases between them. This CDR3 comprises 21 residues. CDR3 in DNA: TGTGCCAGTAGTATCGACGCATGCAGACGCTCGGGTCCTCTTTTGGGCTACGAGCAGTACTTC. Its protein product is CASSIDACRRSGPLLGYEQYF.

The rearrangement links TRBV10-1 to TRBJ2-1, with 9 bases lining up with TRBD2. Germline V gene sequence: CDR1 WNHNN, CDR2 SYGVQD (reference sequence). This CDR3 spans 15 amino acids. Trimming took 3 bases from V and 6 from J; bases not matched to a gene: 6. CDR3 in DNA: TGCGCCAGCAGTGACAGACTAGCGGCTACCAATGAGCAGTTCTTC. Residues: CASSDRLAATNEQFF.

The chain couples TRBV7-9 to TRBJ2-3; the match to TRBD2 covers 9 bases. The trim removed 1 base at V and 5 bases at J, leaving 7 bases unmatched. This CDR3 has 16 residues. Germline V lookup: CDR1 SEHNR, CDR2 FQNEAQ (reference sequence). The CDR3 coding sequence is TGTGCCAGCAGCTTAGTCCCCGAGACTAGCGGAGATACGCAGTATTTT. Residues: CASSLVPETSGDTQYF.

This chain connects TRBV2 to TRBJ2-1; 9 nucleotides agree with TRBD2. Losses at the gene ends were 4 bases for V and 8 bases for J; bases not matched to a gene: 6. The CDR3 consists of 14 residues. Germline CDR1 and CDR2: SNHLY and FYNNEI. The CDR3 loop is CASSGGLALDEQFF. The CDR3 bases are TGTGCCAGCAGTGGGGGACTAGCATTAGATGAGCAGTTCTTC.

The CDR3 nucleotides read TGCGCCAGCAGCCAGGCGATTAACTACGAGCAGTACTTC. It yields the protein CASSQAINYEQYF. V and J are TRBV4-1 and TRBJ2-7; no reliable D call. Trimming cost V 3 bases and J 3 bases, with 9 bases left between them. Germline values: CDR1 MGHRA, CDR2 YSYEKL. The CDR3 consists of 13 residues.

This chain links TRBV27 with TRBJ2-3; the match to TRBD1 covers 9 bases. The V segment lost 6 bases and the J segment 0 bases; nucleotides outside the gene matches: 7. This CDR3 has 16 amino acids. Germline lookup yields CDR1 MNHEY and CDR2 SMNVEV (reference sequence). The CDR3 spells CASRLIQGASTDTQYF. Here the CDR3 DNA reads TGTGCCAGCAGGCTTATACAGGGGGCTAGCACAGATACGCAGTATTTT.

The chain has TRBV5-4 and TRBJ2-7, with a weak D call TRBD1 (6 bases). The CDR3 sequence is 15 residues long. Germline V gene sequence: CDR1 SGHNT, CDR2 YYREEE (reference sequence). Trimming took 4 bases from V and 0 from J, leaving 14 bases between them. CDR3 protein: CASSRDTSSSYEQYF. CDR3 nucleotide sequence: TGTGCCAGCAGCCGGGACACGTCTAGCTCCTACGAGCAGTACTTC.

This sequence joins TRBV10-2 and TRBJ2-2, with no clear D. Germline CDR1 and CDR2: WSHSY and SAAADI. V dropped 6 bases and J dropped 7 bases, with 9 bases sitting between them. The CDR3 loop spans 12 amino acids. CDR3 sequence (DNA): TGCGCCAGCAGCCCGCTAGGCGGGGAGCTGTTTTTT. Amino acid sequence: CASSPLGGELFF.

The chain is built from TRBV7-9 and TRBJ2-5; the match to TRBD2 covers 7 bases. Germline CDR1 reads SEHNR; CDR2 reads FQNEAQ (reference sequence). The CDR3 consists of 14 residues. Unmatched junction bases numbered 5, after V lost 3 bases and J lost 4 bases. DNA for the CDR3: TGTGCCAGCAGCTTTGGGGACTACGGAGAGACCCAGTACTTC. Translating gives CASSFGDYGETQYF.

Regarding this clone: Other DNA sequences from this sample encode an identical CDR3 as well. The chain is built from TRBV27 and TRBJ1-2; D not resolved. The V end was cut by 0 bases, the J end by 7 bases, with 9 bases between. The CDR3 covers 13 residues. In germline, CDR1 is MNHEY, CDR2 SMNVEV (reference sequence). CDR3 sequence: CASSLSGGSGYTF. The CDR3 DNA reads TGTGCCAGCAGTTTATCGGGAGGGTCTGGCTACACCTTC.

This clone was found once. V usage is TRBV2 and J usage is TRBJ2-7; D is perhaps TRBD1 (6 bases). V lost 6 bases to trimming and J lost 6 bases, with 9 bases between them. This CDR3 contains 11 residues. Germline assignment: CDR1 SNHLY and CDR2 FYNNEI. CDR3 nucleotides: TGTGCCAGCAGCACAGGGTTCGAGCAGTACTTC. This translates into CASSTGFEQYF.